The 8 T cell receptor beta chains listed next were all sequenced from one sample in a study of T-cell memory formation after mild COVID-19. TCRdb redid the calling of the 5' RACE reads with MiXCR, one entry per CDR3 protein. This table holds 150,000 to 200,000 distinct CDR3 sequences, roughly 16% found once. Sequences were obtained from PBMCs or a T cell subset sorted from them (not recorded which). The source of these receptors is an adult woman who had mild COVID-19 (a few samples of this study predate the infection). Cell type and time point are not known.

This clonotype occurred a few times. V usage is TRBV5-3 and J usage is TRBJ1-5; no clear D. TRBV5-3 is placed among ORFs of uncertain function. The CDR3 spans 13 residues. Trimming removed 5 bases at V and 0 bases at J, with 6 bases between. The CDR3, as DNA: TGTGCCAGAAGTCCAGATAGCAATCAGCCCCAGCATTTT. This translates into CARSPDSNQPQHF.

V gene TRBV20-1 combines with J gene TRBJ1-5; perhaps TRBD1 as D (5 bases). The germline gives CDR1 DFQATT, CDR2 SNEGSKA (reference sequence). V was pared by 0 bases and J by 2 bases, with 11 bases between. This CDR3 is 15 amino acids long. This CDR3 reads CSARETGGRNQPQHF. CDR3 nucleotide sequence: TGCAGTGCTAGAGAGACTGGGGGTCGCAATCAGCCCCAGCATTTT.

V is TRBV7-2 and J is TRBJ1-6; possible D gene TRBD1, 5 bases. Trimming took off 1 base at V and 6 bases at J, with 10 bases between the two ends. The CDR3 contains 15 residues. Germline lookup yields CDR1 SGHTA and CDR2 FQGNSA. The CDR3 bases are TGTGCCAGCAGCTTAGGGTCAGGGAGTAATTCACCCCTCCACTTT. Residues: CASSLGSGSNSPLHF.

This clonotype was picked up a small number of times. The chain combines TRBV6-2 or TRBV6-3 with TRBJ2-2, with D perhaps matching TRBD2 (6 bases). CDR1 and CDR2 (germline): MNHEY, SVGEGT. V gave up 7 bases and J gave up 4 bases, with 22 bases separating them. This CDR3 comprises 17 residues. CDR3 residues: CASTPWRRGISTGELFF. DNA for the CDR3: TGTGCCAGCACCCCCTGGAGGAGGGGCATTAGCACCGGGGAGCTGTTTTTT.

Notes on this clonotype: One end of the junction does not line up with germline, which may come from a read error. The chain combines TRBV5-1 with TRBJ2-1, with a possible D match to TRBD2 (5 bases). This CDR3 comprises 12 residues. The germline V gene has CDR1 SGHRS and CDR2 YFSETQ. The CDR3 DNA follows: TGCGCCAGCAGCAGCGGACGCCCGGAGCGGTTCTTC. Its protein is CASSSGRPERFF.

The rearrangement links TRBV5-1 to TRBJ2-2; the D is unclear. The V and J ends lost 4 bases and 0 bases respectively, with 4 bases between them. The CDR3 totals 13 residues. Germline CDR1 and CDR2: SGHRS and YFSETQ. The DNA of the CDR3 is TGCGCCAGCAGCGAAGCGAACACCGGGGAGCTGTTTTTT. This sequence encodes CASSEANTGELFF. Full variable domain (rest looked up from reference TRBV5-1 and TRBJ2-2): KAGVTQTPRYLIKTRGQQVTLSCSPISGHRSVSWYQQTPGQGLQFLFEYFSETQRNKGNFPGRFSGRQFSNSRSEMNVSTLELGDSALYLCASSEANTGELFFGEGSRLTVL.

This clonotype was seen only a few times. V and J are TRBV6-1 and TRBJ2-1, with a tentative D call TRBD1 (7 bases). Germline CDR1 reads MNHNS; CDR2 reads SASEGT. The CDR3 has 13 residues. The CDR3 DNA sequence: TGTGCAGGGGCAGGGGGGCATAACAATGAGCAGTTCTTC. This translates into CAGAGGHNNEQFF.

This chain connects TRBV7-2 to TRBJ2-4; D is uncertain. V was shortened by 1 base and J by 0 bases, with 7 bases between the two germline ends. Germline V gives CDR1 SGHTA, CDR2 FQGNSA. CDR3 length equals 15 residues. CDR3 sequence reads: CASSLEELAKNIQYF. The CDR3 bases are TGTGCCAGCAGCTTAGAGGAACTAGCCAAAAACATTCAGTACTTC. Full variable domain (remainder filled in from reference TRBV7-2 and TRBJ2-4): GAGVSQSPSNKVTEKGKDVELRCDPISGHTALYWYRQSLGQGLEFLIYFQGNSAPDKSGLPSDRFSAERTGGSVSTLTIQRTQQEDSAVYLCASSLEELAKNIQYFGAGTRLSVL.